In its sample, the clone carrying this T cell receptor beta chain was seen a few times. The antigen remains unidentified. These data come from a study of cytomegalovirus exposure and HLA in healthy donors. Study observations and caveats: Rare TCR sequences predominated, though certain public TCRs were found in many donors. Researchers counted around 170 TCR beta chains as cytomegalovirus-associated. There were a few CMV-associated chains whose specificity for CMV antigens was confirmed in vitro.

Between the trimmed V and J ends, which lost 0 bases and 3 bases, there was a span of 15 bases. The CDR3 runs to 17 residues. The germline V gene encodes CDR1 LGHNA and CDR2 YSLEER. TCRdb's table, derived via immunoSEQ multiplex PCR, lists solely in-frame clones and lacks some. The sample has over 150,000 clones, 95% to 97% seen once. The rearrangement uses TRBV4-3 and TRBJ2-1, with D perhaps matching TRBD1 (6 bases). The sample taken for sequencing was PBMCs. The source is a woman younger than 35 in good health and CMV-seronegative. The CDR3 protein is CASSQDSLGANYNEQFF. The DNA for the CDR3 is TGCGCCAGCAGCCAAGACTCTCTGGGGGCCAACTACAATGAGCAGTTCTTC.